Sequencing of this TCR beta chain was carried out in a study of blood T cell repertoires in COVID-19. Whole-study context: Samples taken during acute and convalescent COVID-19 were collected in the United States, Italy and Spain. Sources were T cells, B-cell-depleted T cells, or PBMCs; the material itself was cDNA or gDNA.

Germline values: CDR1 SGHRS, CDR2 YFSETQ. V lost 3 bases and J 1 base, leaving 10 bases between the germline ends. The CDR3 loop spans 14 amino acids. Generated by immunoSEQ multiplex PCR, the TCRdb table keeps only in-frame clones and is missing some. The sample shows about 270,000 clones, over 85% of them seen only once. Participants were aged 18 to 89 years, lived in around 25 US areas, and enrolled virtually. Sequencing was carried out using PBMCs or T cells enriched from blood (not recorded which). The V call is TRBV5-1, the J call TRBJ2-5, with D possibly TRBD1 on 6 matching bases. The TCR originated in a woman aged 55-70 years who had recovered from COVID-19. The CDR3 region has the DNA TGCGCCAGCAGCTCGGGACACCGCCAAGAGACCCAGTACTTC. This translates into CASSSGHRQETQYF. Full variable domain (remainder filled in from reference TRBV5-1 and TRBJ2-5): KAGVTQTPRYLIKTRGQQVTLSCSPISGHRSVSWYQQTPGQGLQFLFEYFSETQRNKGNFPGRFSGRQFSNSRSEMNVSTLELGDSALYLCASSSGHRQETQYFGPGTRLLVL.